Presented here are 28 T cell receptor beta chains from one specimen sequenced in a study of shared clonotypes between healthy human individuals. TCRdb's copy holds only in-frame clones and misses some; the assay was immunoSEQ multiplex PCR. The sample records about 1,900,000 clones, less than 95% being singletons. Positively selected for CCR7, the CD45RO-negative cells used as naive CD8 cells excluded terminally differentiated effector memory CD45RA+ cells. Sequencing was done on a sample of naive CD8+ T cells sorted from blood. The receptors come from a man between 18 and 29 years old in good health.

This clone has a single count. The sample contains more than one DNA sequence encoding this CDR3. V and J are TRBV9 and TRBJ2-1; TRBD1 agrees at 8 bases. The ends lost 4 bases at V and 4 bases at J; junction bases unmatched: 4. CDR3 length: 14 residues. Germline lookup yields CDR1 SGDLS and CDR2 YYNGEE. The CDR3 DNA is TGTGCCAGCAGCCCTTGGACAGGGTACAATGAGCAGTTCTTC. Amino acids: CASSPWTGYNEQFF.

V usage is TRBV14 and J usage is TRBJ2-7, with D unresolved. The CDR3 is 14 residues long. Germline loops: CDR1 SGHDN, CDR2 FVKESK. V was trimmed by 2 bases and J by 7 bases, leaving 15 bases between them. CDR3 DNA sequence: TGTGCCAGCAGCCAAAATCCCCGACCCAAGGAGCAGTACTTC. It yields the protein CASSQNPRPKEQYF.

The chain has TRBV30 and TRBJ2-7; TRBD1 aligns across 9 bases. The germline V gene encodes CDR1 GTSNPN and CDR2 SVGIG (reference sequence). J gave up 3 bases and V 5 bases, and 5 bases lay outside the gene matches. The CDR3 has 13 amino acids. CDR3 nucleotide sequence: TGTGCCTGGGACACAGGGGGCGGCTACGAGCAGTACTTC. This gives the protein CAWDTGGGYEQYF.

A note on this clone: The junction shows a germline mismatch at one end, possibly a read error. V is TRBV7-7 and J is TRBJ2-3; tentatively, D is TRBD2 (6 bases). Looked up from germline, CDR1 is SSHAT and CDR2 is FNYEAQ (reference sequence). This CDR3 is built from 15 residues. This chain's CDR3 is CASSLAPLATDTQYF. DNA for the CDR3: TGTGCTAGCAGCTTAGCCCCACTAGCAACAGATACGCAGTATTTT.

The chain joins TRBV27 to TRBJ2-1; 11 bases agree with TRBD1. This CDR3 is built from 17 residues. The V segment lost 6 bases and the J segment 9 bases; nucleotides outside the gene matches: 16. Per the germline V gene, CDR1 is MNHEY and CDR2 is SMNVEV (reference sequence). CDR3 protein: CASSFNTVWDRGSEQFF. The CDR3 DNA reads TGTGCCAGCAGCTTCAACACCGTTTGGGACAGGGGGAGTGAGCAGTTCTTC.

To note about this clone: The sample holds other DNA sequences that translate to the same CDR3. This chain uses TRBV5-1 with TRBJ2-7; D is perhaps TRBD2 (5 bases). The V end lost 2 bases, the J end lost 2 bases, and 11 bases lay between the germline ends. This CDR3 comprises 14 residues. Germline V gene sequence: CDR1 SGHRS, CDR2 YFSETQ. The CDR3 protein is CASSFGDYPYEQYF. For the CDR3, the DNA is TGCGCCAGCAGCTTCGGTGACTACCCCTACGAGCAGTACTTC.

The chain combines TRBV2 with TRBJ2-5, with unresolved D. V was shortened by 4 bases and J by 4 bases, with 10 bases between the two germline ends. The germline gives CDR1 SNHLY, CDR2 FYNNEI. This CDR3 has 13 amino acids. CDR3: CASSASFPETQYF. In DNA, the CDR3 is TGTGCCAGCAGTGCGTCTTTTCCAGAGACCCAGTACTTC. Variable domain in full (rest from reference TRBV2 and TRBJ2-5): EPEVTQTPSHQVTQMGQEVILRCVPISNHLYFYWYRQILGQKVEFLVSFYNNEISEKSEIFDDQFSVERPDGSNFTLKIRSTKLEDSAMYFCASSASFPETQYFGPGTRLLVL.

The rearrangement uses TRBV4-1 and TRBJ2-3, with 8 bases aligning to TRBD1. The length of the CDR3 is 17 residues. The V gene end was trimmed by 0 bases and the J gene end by 3 bases; junction bases not matched to a gene: 8. The germline gives CDR1 MGHRA, CDR2 YSYEKL. The CDR3 spells CASSQEAGGVGTDTQYF. The CDR3 region has the DNA TGCGCCAGCAGCCAAGAAGCAGGGGGCGTTGGAACAGATACGCAGTATTTT.

The rearrangement links TRBV28 to TRBJ2-2; TRBD2 matches at 8 bases. CDR3 length: 15 residues. Trimming at V came to 3 bases and at J to 6 bases, leaving 6 bases not matched to a gene. The V gene's germline CDR1 is MDHEN and CDR2 SYDVKM. In nucleotides, the CDR3 is TGTGCCAGCAGTTTTAGCGGGGAGGGATCCGGGGAGCTGTTTTTT. It codes for CASSFSGEGSGELFF.

This clone was seen only a few times. The sample contains more than one DNA sequence encoding this CDR3. This CDR3 is CASSLTGNQPQHF. The DNA of the CDR3 is TGTGCCAGCAGCCTGACAGGGAACCAGCCCCAGCATTTT. V usage is TRBV13 and J usage is TRBJ1-5; 7 nucleotides line up with TRBD1. Trimming at V came to 5 bases and at J to 7 bases, leaving 5 bases not matched to a gene. The germline CDR1 and CDR2 sequences are PRHDT and FYEKMQ (reference sequence). This CDR3 is built from 13 residues.

This chain connects TRBV2 to TRBJ2-1, with 9 nucleotides matching TRBD1. Germline V gives CDR1 SNHLY, CDR2 FYNNEI. V lost 5 bases to trimming and J lost 2 bases; unmatched junction nucleotides: 7. This CDR3 is 16 amino acids long. CDR3 coding DNA: TGTGCCAGCAGTCCGCCGGGACAGGGAACCTACAATGAGCAGTTCTTC. Amino acid sequence: CASSPPGQGTYNEQFF.

In nucleotides, the CDR3 is TGTGCCAGCAGCTTCCAGGGAGGTAATTCACCCCTCCACTTT. It translates to CASSFQGGNSPLHF. This chain links TRBV5-6 with TRBJ1-6; tentative D call: TRBD1 (5 bases). This CDR3 region has 14 residues. CDR1 is SGHDT and CDR2 is YYEEEE in the germline V gene. Trimming left V 2 bases short and J 6 bases short, with 9 bases between.

Here the CDR3 DNA reads TGTGCCAGCAGTTACATCCCGGTGGCGGGAGACAATGAGCAGTTCTTC. Its translation is CASSYIPVAGDNEQFF. The chain couples TRBV6-5 to TRBJ2-1; 7 nucleotides line up with TRBD2. V lost 2 bases and J lost 5; bases outside the gene matches: 9. CDR3 length equals 16 residues. Germline V gene lookup returns CDR1 MNHEY and CDR2 SVGAGI.

The chain links TRBV27 to TRBJ2-1; the D gene is possibly TRBD2 (6 bases). Trimming took 7 bases from V and 8 from J, leaving 15 bases between them. The germline CDR1 and CDR2 sequences are MNHEY and SMNVEV (reference sequence). The CDR3 length is 13 residues. The CDR3 DNA follows: TGTGCCAGCACCGGGGGTACTTTCGATGAGCAGTTCTTC. Amino acid sequence: CASTGGTFDEQFF.

The chain links TRBV7-9 to TRBJ1-1; TRBD1 matches 8 bases. This CDR3 spans 15 amino acids. Germline trimming cut 4 bases from V and 4 bases from J; bases unmatched to any gene: 8. Germline V gene sequence: CDR1 SEHNR, CDR2 FQNEAQ (reference sequence). The chain's CDR3 is CASSSAGGRGTEAFF. Here the CDR3 DNA reads TGTGCCAGCAGCTCAGCAGGGGGCCGGGGCACTGAAGCTTTCTTT.

The chain links TRBV14 to TRBJ2-5; a weak D match, TRBD2 (6 bases). Deletions cut 0 bases from V and 4 bases from J, with 15 bases between. The germline CDR1 and CDR2 sequences are SGHDN and FVKESK. CDR3 length: 16 amino acids. The CDR3 DNA reads as TGTGCCAGCAGCCAAGATACGCGGGATATACGAGAGACCCAGTACTTC. Translating gives CASSQDTRDIRETQYF.

V usage is TRBV27 and J usage is TRBJ2-4, with D possibly TRBD1 on 6 matching bases. V was clipped by 5 bases and J by 0 bases, with 20 bases between them. The CDR3 runs 18 residues. Germline V gene lookup returns CDR1 MNHEY and CDR2 SMNVEV (reference sequence). In nucleotides, the CDR3 is TGTGCCAGCAGTCTGCCAAGAACAGGGCGTCTAGCCAAAAACATTCAGTACTTC. Translation: CASSLPRTGRLAKNIQYF.

The genes are TRBV4-1 and TRBJ2-7; TRBD1 agrees at 8 bases. Germline values: CDR1 MGHRA, CDR2 YSYEKL. There are 17 residues in the CDR3. Germline trimming cut 1 base from V and 3 bases from J; bases unmatched to any gene: 11. The CDR3 DNA sequence: TGCGCCAGCAGCCAAGTCGGGACAGGTTTAGGTGTCTACGAGCAGTACTTC. This gives the protein CASSQVGTGLGVYEQYF.

This clone was observed a few times. This specimen includes other DNA sequences encoding the same CDR3. The rearrangement joins TRBV11-2 to TRBJ2-7, with D perhaps TRBD1 (6 bases). The length of the CDR3 is 13 residues. V was clipped by 0 bases and J by 4 bases, with 7 bases between them. Germline V lookup: CDR1 SGHAT, CDR2 FQNNGV. The CDR3 DNA sequence: TGTGCCAGCAGCTTAGAGGGGGCTTACGAGCAGTACTTC. Translated: CASSLEGAYEQYF.

The CDR3 bases are TGTGCCAGCAGTTTGGCGGCAGGGGACCGTTCACCCCTCCACTTT. It specifies CASSLAAGDRSPLHF. The chain joins TRBV27 to TRBJ1-6; possibly TRBD1 for D (6 bases). The germline gives CDR1 MNHEY, CDR2 SMNVEV (reference sequence). Trimming stripped 3 bases from V and 9 bases from J, with 15 bases between. The CDR3 spans 15 residues.

The genes are TRBV7-9 and TRBJ2-1; 9 nucleotides agree with TRBD2. Germline CDR1 reads SEHNR; CDR2 reads FQNEAQ (reference sequence). V dropped 0 bases and J dropped 7; count of bases not matched to a gene: 4. The CDR3 runs to 15 residues. CDR3 in DNA: TGTGCCAGCAGCTTAGCTAGCGGGAGAGGTAATGAGCAGTTCTTC. Amino acid sequence: CASSLASGRGNEQFF. Full variable domain (remainder filled in from reference TRBV7-9 and TRBJ2-1): DTGVSQNPRHKITKRGQNVTFRCDPISEHNRLYWYRQTLGQGPEFLTYFQNEAQLEKSRLLSDRFSAERPKGSFSTLEIQRTEQGDSAMYLCASSLASGRGNEQFFGPGTRLTVL.

The V and J genes are TRBV7-8 and TRBJ2-1, with TRBD2 matching 8 bases. CDR3 size: 17 residues. V was pared by 5 bases and J by 9 bases, with 18 bases of the junction left unmatched. Germline CDR1 is SGHVS and CDR2 is FQNEAQ. The CDR3 DNA follows: TGTGCCAGCAGCCTCGGGGCCCTGGGACTAGTAAGGGCTGAGCAGTTCTTC. It is translated as CASSLGALGLVRAEQFF. Filled out from reference TRBV7-8 and TRBJ2-1, the complete variable domain reads GAGVSQSPRYKVAKRGQDVALRCDPISGHVSLFWYQQALGQGPEFLTYFQNEAQLDKSGLPSDRFFAERPEGSVSTLKIQRTQQEDSAVYLCASSLGALGLVRAEQFFGPGTRLTVL.

Regarding this clone: Other DNA variants within this sample encode the same CDR3. V and J are TRBV5-6 and TRBJ2-7; 8 nucleotides line up with TRBD1. V lost 4 bases and J lost 4; bases outside the gene matches: 7. The CDR3 covers 14 residues. Germline-derived CDR1 and CDR2 are SGHDT and YYEEEE. CDR3 in DNA: TGTGCCAGCAGCCCAGAAACAGGGGGTTACGAGCAGTACTTC. Protein: CASSPETGGYEQYF.

With regard to this clone: A junction end diverges from the germline sequence, so it may reflect a read error. The chain couples TRBV7-7 to TRBJ2-1; TRBD2 agrees at 13 bases. In germline, CDR1 is SSHAT, CDR2 FNYEAQ (reference sequence). This CDR3 is built from 16 residues. For the CDR3, the DNA is TGTGCTAGCAGCTCGGGACTAGCGGGAACGGACAATGAGCAGTTCTTC. This gives the protein CASSSGLAGTDNEQFF.

The gene calls are TRBV7-9 and TRBJ1-1; possible D gene TRBD1, 5 bases. The germline gives CDR1 SEHNR, CDR2 FQNEAQ (reference sequence). The CDR3 spans 14 residues. Trimming shortened V by 1 base and J by 8 bases, and 14 bases separated the two germline ends. CDR3 protein: CASSLGLGQGEAFF. The CDR3 DNA follows: TGTGCCAGCAGCTTAGGGTTGGGGCAGGGAGAAGCTTTCTTT.

For this clone: Other DNA sequences in the same sample also yield this CDR3. V is TRBV27 and J is TRBJ2-7, with D perhaps assigned TRBD1 or TRBD2 (5 bases each). Germline V gene lookup returns CDR1 MNHEY and CDR2 SMNVEV (reference sequence). CDR3 size: 14 residues. Trimming shortened V by 8 bases and J by 0 bases, and 14 bases separated the two germline ends. DNA of the CDR3: TGTGCCAGCTCACTATCCGGGACCTCCTACGAGCAGTACTTC. This gives the protein CASSLSGTSYEQYF.

This clone occurred a few times. The chain has TRBV11-2 and TRBJ2-4; D ambiguous. CDR3 size: 12 residues. Germline CDR1 reads SGHAT; CDR2 reads FQNNGV. V shed 7 bases and J shed 8 bases, with 12 bases lying between them. CDR3 sequence: CASTPPADIQYF. The CDR3 coding sequence is TGTGCCAGCACCCCCCCGGCGGACATTCAGTACTTC.

The chain joins TRBV5-4 to TRBJ1-2, with D unclear. Germline V gives CDR1 SGHNT, CDR2 YYREEE (reference sequence). Trimming stripped 1 base from V and 3 bases from J, with 4 bases between. The CDR3 length is 12 residues. This CDR3 reads CASSLTDYGYTF. The CDR3 DNA follows: TGTGCCAGCAGCTTGACAGACTATGGCTACACCTTC.